This T cell receptor beta chain originates from a study of blood T cells in healthy people across ages. This clonotype occurred many times. This CDR3 comprises 15 residues. V was shortened by 2 bases and J by 1 base, with 10 bases between the two germline ends. Germline V gene data show CDR1 as SGHTA and CDR2 as FQGTGA. A sample-barcoded 5' primer and a J-beta primer mix were used in a second PCR of roughly 6 to 11 cycles. MiXCR, applied by TCRdb to the 5' RACE reads, yields one record per CDR3 protein. The sample lists 630,000 or so distinct CDR3 sequences, about 30% seen once, with 15% to 17% in the top ten.

The receptor was derived from a woman aged 80 or over in good health. Sequences were obtained from blood. The J gene is TRBJ2-3, the V gene TRBV7-3, with D hard to call. CDR3 amino acids: CASSLYGRGTDTQYF. The CDR3, as DNA: TGTGCCAGCAGCTTATACGGGCGAGGCACAGATACGCAGTATTTT. Combining the CDR3 with reference TRBV7-3 and TRBJ2-3 gives the whole variable domain GAGVSQTPSNKVTEKGKYVELRCDPISGHTALYWYRQSLGQGPEFLIYFQGTGAADDSGLPNDRFFAVRPEGSVSTLKIQRTERGDSAVYLCASSLYGRGTDTQYFGPGTRLTVL.